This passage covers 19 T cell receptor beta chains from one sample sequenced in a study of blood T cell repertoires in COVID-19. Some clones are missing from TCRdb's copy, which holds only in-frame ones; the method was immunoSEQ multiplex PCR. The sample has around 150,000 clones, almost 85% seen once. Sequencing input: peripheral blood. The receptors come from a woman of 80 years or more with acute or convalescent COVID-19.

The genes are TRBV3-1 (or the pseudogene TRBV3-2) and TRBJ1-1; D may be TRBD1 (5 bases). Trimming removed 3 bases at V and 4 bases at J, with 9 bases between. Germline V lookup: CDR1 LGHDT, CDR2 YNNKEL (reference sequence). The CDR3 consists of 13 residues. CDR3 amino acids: CASSHGGGTEAFF. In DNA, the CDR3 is TGTGCCAGCAGCCACGGGGGTGGCACTGAAGCTTTCTTT.

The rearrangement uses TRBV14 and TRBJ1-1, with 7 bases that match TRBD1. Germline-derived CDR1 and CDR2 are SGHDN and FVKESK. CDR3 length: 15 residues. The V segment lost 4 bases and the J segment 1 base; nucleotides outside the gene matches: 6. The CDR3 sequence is CASSPRQGPNTEAFF. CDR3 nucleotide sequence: TGTGCCAGCAGCCCCCGACAGGGACCGAACACTGAAGCTTTCTTT.

In DNA form, the CDR3 reads TGCAGCGCCAGAACCAGCTCCTATAATTCACCCCTCCACTTT. This codes for CSARTSSYNSPLHF. The chain couples TRBV29-1 to TRBJ1-6; no reliable D call. Germline CDR1 reads SQVTM; CDR2 reads ANQGSEA. The CDR3 contains 14 residues. V dropped 7 bases and J dropped 0 bases, with 10 bases sitting between them. Full variable domain (rest looked up from reference TRBV29-1 and TRBJ1-6): SAVISQKPSRDICQRGTSLTIQCQVDSQVTMMFWYRQQPGQSLTLIATANQGSEATYESGFVIDKFPISRPNLTFSTLTVSNMSPEDSSIYLCSARTSSYNSPLHFGNGTRLTVT.

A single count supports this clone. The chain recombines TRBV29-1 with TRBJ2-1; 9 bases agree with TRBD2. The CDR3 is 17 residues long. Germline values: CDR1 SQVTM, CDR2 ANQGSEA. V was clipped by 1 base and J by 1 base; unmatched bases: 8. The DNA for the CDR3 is TGCAGCGTTGAAGGGCGGGAGGGCATTAAGTCCTACAATGAGCAGTTCTTC. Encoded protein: CSVEGREGIKSYNEQFF.

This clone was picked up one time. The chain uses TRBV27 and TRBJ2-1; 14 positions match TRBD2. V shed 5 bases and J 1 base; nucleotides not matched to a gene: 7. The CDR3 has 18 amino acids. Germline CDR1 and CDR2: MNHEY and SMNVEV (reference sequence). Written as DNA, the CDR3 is TGTGCCAGCAGTCTGGGACTAGCGGGGGTTAAGTCCTACAATGAGCAGTTCTTC. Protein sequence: CASSLGLAGVKSYNEQFF.

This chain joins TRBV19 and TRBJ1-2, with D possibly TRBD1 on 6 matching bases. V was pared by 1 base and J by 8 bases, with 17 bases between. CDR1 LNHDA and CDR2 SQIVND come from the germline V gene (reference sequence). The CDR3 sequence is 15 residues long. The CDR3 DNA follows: TGTGCCAGTAGTATAGCAGGCACAGGGTCCAAAGGCTACACCTTC. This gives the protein CASSIAGTGSKGYTF.

For the CDR3, the DNA is TGTGCCTGGAGTGTAGAAGGAGGCGAGCAGTACTTC. It translates to CAWSVEGGEQYF. The gene calls are TRBV30 and TRBJ2-7; D is possibly TRBD2 (5 bases). V lost 0 bases to trimming and J lost 6 bases, with 9 bases between them. In germline, CDR1 is GTSNPN, CDR2 SVGIG (reference sequence). The CDR3 length is 12 residues.

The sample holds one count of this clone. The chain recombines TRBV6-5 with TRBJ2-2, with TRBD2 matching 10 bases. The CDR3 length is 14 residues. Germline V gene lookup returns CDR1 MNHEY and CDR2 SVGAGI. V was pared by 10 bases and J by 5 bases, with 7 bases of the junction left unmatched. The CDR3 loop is CATPELAGTGELFF. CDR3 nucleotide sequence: TGTGCCACCCCCGAACTAGCGGGAACCGGGGAGCTGTTTTTT.

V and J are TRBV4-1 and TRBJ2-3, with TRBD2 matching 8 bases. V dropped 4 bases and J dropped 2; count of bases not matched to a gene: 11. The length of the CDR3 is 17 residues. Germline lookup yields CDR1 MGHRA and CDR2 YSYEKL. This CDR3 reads CASSPTGAGGATDTQYF. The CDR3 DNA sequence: TGCGCCAGCAGCCCAACAGGTGCGGGAGGCGCCACAGATACGCAGTATTTT.

This CDR3 is CASSFGEQETQYF. The CDR3 DNA follows: TGTGCCAGCTCATTTGGGGAGCAAGAGACCCAGTACTTC. V usage is TRBV18 and J usage is TRBJ2-5, with a possible D match to TRBD2 (5 bases). CDR1 is KGHSH, CDR2 LQKENI, per germline. This CDR3 has 13 amino acids. V was shortened by 5 bases and J by 2 bases, with 9 bases between the two germline ends.

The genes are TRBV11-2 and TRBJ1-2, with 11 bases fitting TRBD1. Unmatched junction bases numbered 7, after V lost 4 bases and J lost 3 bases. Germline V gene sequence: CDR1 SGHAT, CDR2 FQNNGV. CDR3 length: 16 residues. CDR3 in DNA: TGTGCCAGCAGCTCATTCGGGACAGGGGGGTACTATGGCTACACCTTC. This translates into CASSSFGTGGYYGYTF.

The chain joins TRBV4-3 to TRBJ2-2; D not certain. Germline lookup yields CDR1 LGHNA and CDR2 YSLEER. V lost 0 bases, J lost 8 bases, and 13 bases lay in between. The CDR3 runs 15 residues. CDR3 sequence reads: CASSQDITVMGELFF. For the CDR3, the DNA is TGCGCCAGCAGCCAAGATATTACTGTAATGGGGGAGCTGTTTTTT.

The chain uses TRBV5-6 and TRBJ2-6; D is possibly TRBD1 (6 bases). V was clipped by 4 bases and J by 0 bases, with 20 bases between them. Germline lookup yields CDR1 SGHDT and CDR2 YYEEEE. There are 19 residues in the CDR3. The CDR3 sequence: CASSRGTGTFLSGANVLTF. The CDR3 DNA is TGTGCCAGCAGCCGCGGAACAGGGACGTTCCTCTCTGGGGCCAACGTCCTGACTTTC.

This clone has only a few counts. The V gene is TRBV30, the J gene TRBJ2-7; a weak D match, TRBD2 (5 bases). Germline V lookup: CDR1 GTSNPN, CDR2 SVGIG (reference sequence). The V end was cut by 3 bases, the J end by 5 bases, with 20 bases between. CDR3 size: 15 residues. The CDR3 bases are TGTGCCTGGAGGGGGAAAGCGGCAGGCGAGGACGAGCAGTACTTC. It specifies CAWRGKAAGEDEQYF.

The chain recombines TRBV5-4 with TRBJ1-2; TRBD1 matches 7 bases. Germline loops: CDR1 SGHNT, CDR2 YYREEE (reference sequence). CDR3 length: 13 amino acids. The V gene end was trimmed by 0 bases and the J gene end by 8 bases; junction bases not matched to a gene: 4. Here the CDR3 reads CASSLDRGRGYTF. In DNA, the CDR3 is TGTGCCAGCAGCTTGGACAGGGGAAGAGGCTACACCTTC.

CDR3: CASSPYRKGAGTEAFF. As DNA, the CDR3 is TGTGCCAGCTCACCATATCGTAAGGGCGCGGGAACTGAAGCTTTCTTT. The chain carries TRBV18 and TRBJ1-1; no clear D gene. CDR1 is KGHSH, CDR2 LQKENI, per germline. V was shortened by 2 bases and J by 5 bases, with 18 bases between the two germline ends. The CDR3 length is 16 residues. Based on the CDR3 plus reference TRBV18 and TRBJ1-1, the full variable domain is NAGVMQNPRHLVRRRGQEARLRCSPMKGHSHVYWYRQLPEEGLKFMVYLQKENIIDESGMPKERFSAEFPKEGPSILRIQQVVRGDSAAYFCASSPYRKGAGTEAFFGQGTRLTVV.

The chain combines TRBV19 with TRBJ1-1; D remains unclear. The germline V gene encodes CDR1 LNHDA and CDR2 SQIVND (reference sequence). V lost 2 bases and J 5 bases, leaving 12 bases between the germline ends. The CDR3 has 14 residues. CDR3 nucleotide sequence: TGTGCCAGTAGTATACGGAGTTCGGGGACTGAAGCTTTCTTT. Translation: CASSIRSSGTEAFF. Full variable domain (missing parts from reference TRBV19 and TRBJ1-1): DGGITQSPKYLFRKEGQNVTLSCEQNLNHDAMYWYRQDPGQGLRLIYYSQIVNDFQKGDIAEGYSVSREKKESFPLTVTSAQKNPTAFYLCASSIRSSGTEAFFGQGTRLTVV.

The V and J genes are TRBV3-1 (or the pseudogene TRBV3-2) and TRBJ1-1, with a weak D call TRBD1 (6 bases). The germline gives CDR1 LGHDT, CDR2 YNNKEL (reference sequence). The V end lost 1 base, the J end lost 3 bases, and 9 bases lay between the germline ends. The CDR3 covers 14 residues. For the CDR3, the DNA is TGTGCCAGCAGCCAAGGGCACAGGGACACTGAAGCTTTCTTT. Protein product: CASSQGHRDTEAFF.

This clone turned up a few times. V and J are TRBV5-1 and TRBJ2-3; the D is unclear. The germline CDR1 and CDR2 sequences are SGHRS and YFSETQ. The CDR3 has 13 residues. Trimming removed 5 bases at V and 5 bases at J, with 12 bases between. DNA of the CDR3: TGCGCCAGCAGTCTCCCCCAACTAGATACGCAGTATTTT. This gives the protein CASSLPQLDTQYF.